Listed below are T cell receptor beta chains from one sample, sequenced in a study of blood T cell repertoires in COVID-19. TCRdb's table, derived via immunoSEQ multiplex PCR, lists solely in-frame clones and lacks some. Of around 220,000 clones in the sample, roughly 84% were seen once. The sequenced sample consisted of peripheral blood. The receptors originated from a middle-aged woman who had recovered from COVID-19. CDR3s include the opening cysteine and the closing phenylalanine or tryptophan. The order of the fields is CDR3 length, clone size, V gene, D gene, J gene, CDR3 DNA, CDR3 protein. A D gene is named only where the DNA matches it firmly. Not every row has a clone size; where given, it reads once, few, many or a size class.

19	many	TRBV11-2	.	TRBJ2-3	TGTGCCAGCAGCTTAGAAACCGGGACTCGGCGATTAAACACAGATACGCAGTATTTT	CASSLETGTRRLNTDTQYF
13	.	TRBV11-1	.	TRBJ2-5	TGTGCCAGCAGCTTAGTTGAGCAGGGGACCCAGTACTTC	CASSLVEQGTQYF
15	once	TRBV5-4	TRBD1	TRBJ2-3	TGTGCCAGCAGCAGGCCGGACAGGGACACAGATACGCAGTATTTT	CASSRPDRDTDTQYF
16	.	TRBV7-3	TRBD2	TRBJ2-5	TGTGCCAGCAGCTCAAACGGGGCCGGGACTAGCGAGACCCAGTACTTC	CASSSNGAGTSETQYF
15	.	TRBV7-2	.	TRBJ1-2	TGTGCCAGCAGCTTAGATCACAGCTTTACTTATGGCTACACCTTC	CASSLDHSFTYGYTF
14	.	TRBV19	TRBD1	TRBJ1-2	TGTGCCAGCATGACAGGGGGAGCTAACTATGGCTACACCTTC	CASMTGGANYGYTF
14	.	TRBV5-6	TRBD2	TRBJ2-1	TGTGCCAGCAGCTTGGAGAGCGGGGGGCGTGAGCAGTTCTTC	CASSLESGGREQFF
12	.	TRBV24-1	.	TRBJ2-1	TGTGCCACCAGTGTTGGGAGCAATGAGCAGTTCTTC	CATSVGSNEQFF
11	.	TRBV7-8	.	TRBJ1-3	TGTGCCAGCAGCCCATCGGACACCATATATTTT	CASSPSDTIYF
12	.	TRBV20-1	TRBD1	TRBJ1-2	TGCAGTGCTAGTCAGGGGGACTATGGCTACACCTTC	CSASQGDYGYTF
17	few	TRBV21-1	.	TRBJ2-3	TGTGCCAGCAGCAACGAGACTAGCGGGAGGAGTACAGATACGCAGTATTTT	CASSNETSGRSTDTQYF
17	.	TRBV5-1	TRBD1	TRBJ1-3	TGCGCCAGCAGCTCTCGGACAGGGGGCGAATCTGGAAACACCATATATTTT	CASSSRTGGESGNTIYF
19	.	TRBV3-1/TRBV3-2	TRBD2	TRBJ2-1	TGTGCCAGCAGCCAAGGGTCGCCGGGGGCTAGCGGGAGCTTGGGTGAGCAGTTCTTC	CASSQGSPGASGSLGEQFF
15	.	TRBV11-3	TRBD1	TRBJ1-1	TGTGCCAGCAGCCCCCGGACAGGGTCGAACACTGAAGCTTTCTTT	CASSPRTGSNTEAFF
14	.	TRBV27	TRBD1	TRBJ2-2	TGTGCCAGCGCACAGGGGCGGAACACCGGGGAGCTGTTTTTT	CASAQGRNTGELFF
15	few	TRBV18	TRBD1	TRBJ1-2	TGTGCCAGCTCACCAGGGACAGGGCCTAACTATGGCTACACCTTC	CASSPGTGPNYGYTF
17	.	TRBV29-1	TRBD2	TRBJ2-2	TGCAGCGTTGAAGAAGAGGTAGCGGGTGATCTGGGCGGGGAGCTGTTTTTT	CSVEEEVAGDLGGELFF
14	.	TRBV27	.	TRBJ2-7	TGTGCCAGCAGTCCCCCGGGGGAGCTCTACGAGCAGTACTTC	CASSPPGELYEQYF
16	.	TRBV3-1/TRBV3-2	.	TRBJ1-1	TGTGCCAGCAGCCAAGTAAGGGGGGGTGGTATCACTGAAGCTTTCTTT	CASSQVRGGGITEAFF
14	.	TRBV2	TRBD1	TRBJ1-5	TGTGCCAGCAGAGACACAGGGGGCGGTCAGCCCCAGCATTTT	CASRDTGGGQPQHF
15	.	TRBV2	TRBD2	TRBJ2-3	TGTGCCAGCACCGAACAGGCTAGCGGGGGGTCCAGGCAGTATTTT	CASTEQASGGSRQYF
17	.	TRBV21-1	.	TRBJ1-2	TGTGCCAGCAGCAAGCCCCCTCGCCGACGGGGGGCAAGTGGCTACACCTTC	CASSKPPRRRGASGYTF
13	.	TRBV4-2	.	TRBJ1-2	TGTGCCAGCAGAGTACAGGGTAGCAATGGCTACACCTTC	CASRVQGSNGYTF
14	.	TRBV6-5	TRBD1	TRBJ1-2	TGTGCCAGCAGTAGGGACAGACAATACTATGGCTACACCTTC	CASSRDRQYYGYTF
13	.	TRBV7-2	.	TRBJ2-5	TGTGCCAGCCTAATGGGACTCCGGGAGACCCAGTACTTC	CASLMGLRETQYF
13	.	TRBV27	TRBD2	TRBJ2-5	TGTGCCAGCAGTTTGTCCGGGAGGGGGACCCAGTACTTC	CASSLSGRGTQYF
13	.	TRBV19	.	TRBJ1-2	TGTGCCAGTAGTATCAAGACAGACTATGGCTACACCTTC	CASSIKTDYGYTF